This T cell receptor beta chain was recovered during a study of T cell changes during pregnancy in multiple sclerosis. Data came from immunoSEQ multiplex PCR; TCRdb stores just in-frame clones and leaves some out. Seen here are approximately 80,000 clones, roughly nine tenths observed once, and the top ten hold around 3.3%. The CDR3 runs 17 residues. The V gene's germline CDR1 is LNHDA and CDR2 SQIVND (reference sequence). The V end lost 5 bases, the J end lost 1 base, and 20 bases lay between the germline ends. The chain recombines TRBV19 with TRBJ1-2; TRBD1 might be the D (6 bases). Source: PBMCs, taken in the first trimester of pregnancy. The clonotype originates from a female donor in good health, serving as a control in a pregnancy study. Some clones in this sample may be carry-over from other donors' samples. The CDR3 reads CASSSNWGRLINYGYTF. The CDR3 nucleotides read TGTGCCAGTAGTTCGAACTGGGGGCGGTTGATTAACTATGGCTACACCTTC.